This entry lists 12 T cell receptor beta chains sequenced from one sample in a study of OX40 agonist ivuxolimab in advanced cancers. Data came from immunoSEQ multiplex PCR; TCRdb stores just in-frame clones and leaves some out. The table records 50,000 to 75,000 clones, 70% to 90% of them present only once. The starting material was CD4+ or CD8+ T cells sorted from blood, obtained in a trial of the OX40 agonist ivuxolimab. These receptors came from an adult with an advanced solid tumor such as melanoma, head and neck, liver or kidney cancer.

The V gene is TRBV14, the J gene TRBJ2-7; D tentatively fits TRBD1 or TRBD2 (7 bases each). Germline lookup yields CDR1 SGHDN and CDR2 FVKESK. CDR3 length equals 16 residues. The V end was cut by 4 bases, the J end by 3 bases, with 19 bases between. Written as DNA, the CDR3 is TGTGCCAGCAGCCTAGGGAGGGGGCCCCGAAACTACGAGCAGTACTTC. Translating gives CASSLGRGPRNYEQYF.

The rearrangement joins TRBV4-1 to TRBJ2-2, with D perhaps being TRBD1 or TRBD2 (7 bases each). Looked up from germline, CDR1 is MGHRA and CDR2 is YSYEKL. V gave up 0 bases and J gave up 6 bases, with 14 bases separating them. The CDR3 extends over 16 amino acids. Written as DNA, the CDR3 is TGCGCCAGCAGCCAAGACGGGGGGCAGGGGGCCGGGGAGCTGTTTTTT. Protein: CASSQDGGQGAGELFF.

This chain's CDR3 is CAIRRDTTNTGELFF. The CDR3 nucleotides are TGTGCCATCAGGCGGGACACCACGAACACCGGGGAGCTGTTTTTT. This chain uses TRBV10-3 with TRBJ2-2; D is perhaps TRBD1 or TRBD2 (6 bases each). The CDR3 sequence is 15 residues long. The ends were cut back, 6 bases at V and 0 bases at J, with 11 bases in the middle. Germline CDR1 is ENHRY and CDR2 is SYGVKD.

This clone has only a few counts. The chain couples TRBV7-8 to TRBJ1-3; D uncertain. CDR3 length: 17 residues. The germline CDR1 and CDR2 sequences are SGHVS and FQNEAQ. V lost 1 base, J lost 0 bases, and 13 bases lay in between. The CDR3 nucleotides read TGTGCCAGCAGCTTAGGGGCACAGTCTCCCTCTGGAAACACCATATATTTT. Translating it yields CASSLGAQSPSGNTIYF.

This chain connects TRBV29-1 to TRBJ1-1; a weak D match, TRBD1 (5 bases). The germline V gene encodes CDR1 SQVTM and CDR2 ANQGSEA. This CDR3 has 13 amino acids. Trimming took 8 bases from V and 0 from J, leaving 13 bases between them. CDR3 sequence: CSLKSGLNTEAFF. CDR3 nucleotide sequence: TGCAGCCTAAAGTCGGGACTGAACACTGAAGCTTTCTTT.

The chain has TRBV7-7 and TRBJ2-1; 10 nucleotides agree with TRBD2. Germline V gives CDR1 SSHAT, CDR2 FNYEAQ (reference sequence). This CDR3 contains 15 residues. V lost 5 bases, J lost 9 bases, and 10 bases stayed unmatched. In nucleotides, the CDR3 is TGTGCCAGCAGCCTCATAGCGGGAGGCCTGGGTGAGCAGTTCTTC. Encoded protein: CASSLIAGGLGEQFF.

The chain has TRBV11-2 and TRBJ2-1; 7 nucleotides match TRBD2. In germline, CDR1 is SGHAT, CDR2 FQNNGV. This CDR3 has 15 amino acids. Germline trimming cut 0 bases from V and 1 base from J; bases unmatched to any gene: 0. The CDR3, as DNA: TGTGCCAGCAGCTTAGAGCGGGAGTCCTACAATGAGCAGTTCTTC. It encodes CASSLERESYNEQFF.

CDR3 sequence reads: CASSSGNTEAFF. The CDR3 region has the DNA TGTGCCAGCAGCAGCGGAAACACTGAAGCTTTCTTT. The chain employs TRBV11-2 and TRBJ1-1, with unresolved D. Trimming cost V 5 bases and J 2 bases, with 6 bases left between them. CDR3 length equals 12 residues. In germline, CDR1 is SGHAT, CDR2 FQNNGV.

This clone appeared a single time. The identical CDR3 is also encoded by other nucleotide sequences in the sample. The chain combines TRBV5-4 with TRBJ1-3, with 8 bases fitting TRBD1. Germline-derived CDR1 and CDR2 are SGHNT and YYREEE (reference sequence). The CDR3 is 16 amino acids. V shed 4 bases, J shed 0 bases, and the junction held 6 bases outside the gene matches. CDR3 region: CASSRQGPGSGNTIYF. CDR3 bases: TGTGCCAGCAGCCGACAGGGGCCTGGCTCTGGAAACACCATATATTTT.

This chain joins TRBV28 and TRBJ2-5; D is unclear. The J call could be wrong; TRBJ2-7 is a better fit for the DNA end. Germline CDR1 is MDHEN and CDR2 is SYDVKM. The CDR3 runs to 14 residues. CDR3 protein: CASSLSHRMYEQYF. CDR3 in DNA: TGTGCCAGCAGTTTATCGCACCGCATGTACGAGCAGTACTTC.

CDR3 sequence: CASSYTVNQPQHF. CDR3 nucleotides: TGTGCCAGCAGTTATACGGTAAATCAGCCCCAGCATTTT. This chain links TRBV6-5 with TRBJ1-5; D uncertain. The V gene's germline CDR1 is MNHEY and CDR2 SVGAGI. V lost 3 bases and J 4 bases, leaving 7 bases between the germline ends. The CDR3 has 13 residues.

This chain's CDR3 is CASSWDRERGYTF. CDR3 bases: TGTGCCAGCAGTTGGGACAGGGAGAGGGGCTACACCTTC. This chain uses TRBV6-5 with TRBJ1-2, with 9 bases fitting TRBD1. CDR3 size: 13 residues. The germline CDR1 and CDR2 sequences are MNHEY and SVGAGI. J was trimmed by 8 bases and V by 4 bases; bases with no gene match: 5.